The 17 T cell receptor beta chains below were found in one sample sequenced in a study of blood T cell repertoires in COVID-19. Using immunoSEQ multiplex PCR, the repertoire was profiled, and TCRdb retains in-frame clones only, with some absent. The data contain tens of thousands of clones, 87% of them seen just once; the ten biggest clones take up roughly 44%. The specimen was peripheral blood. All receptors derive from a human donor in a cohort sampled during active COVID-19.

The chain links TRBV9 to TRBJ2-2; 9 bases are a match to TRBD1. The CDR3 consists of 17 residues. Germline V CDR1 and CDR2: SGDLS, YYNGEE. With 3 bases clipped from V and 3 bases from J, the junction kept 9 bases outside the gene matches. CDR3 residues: CASSADRGARYTGELFF. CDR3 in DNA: TGTGCCAGCAGCGCAGACAGGGGGGCGAGGTACACCGGGGAGCTGTTTTTT.

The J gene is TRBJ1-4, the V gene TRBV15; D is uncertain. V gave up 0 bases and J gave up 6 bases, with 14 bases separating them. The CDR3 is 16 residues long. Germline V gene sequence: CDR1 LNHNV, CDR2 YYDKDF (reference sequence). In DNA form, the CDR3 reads TGTGCCACCAGCAGAGATCGTGGGAGCTCCGATGAAAAACTGTTTTTT. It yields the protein CATSRDRGSSDEKLFF.

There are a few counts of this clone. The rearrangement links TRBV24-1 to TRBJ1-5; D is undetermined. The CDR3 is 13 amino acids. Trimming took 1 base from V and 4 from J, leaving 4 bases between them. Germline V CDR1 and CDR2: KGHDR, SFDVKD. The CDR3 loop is CATSDFQNQPQHF. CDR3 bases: TGTGCCACCAGTGATTTTCAGAATCAGCCCCAGCATTTT.

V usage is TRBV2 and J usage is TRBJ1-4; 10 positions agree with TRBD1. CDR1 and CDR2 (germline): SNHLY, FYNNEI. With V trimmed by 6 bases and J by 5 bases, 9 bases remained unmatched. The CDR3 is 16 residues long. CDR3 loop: CASRATGGRENEKLFF. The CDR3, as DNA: TGTGCCAGCAGGGCGACAGGGGGCCGGGAGAATGAAAAACTGTTTTTT.

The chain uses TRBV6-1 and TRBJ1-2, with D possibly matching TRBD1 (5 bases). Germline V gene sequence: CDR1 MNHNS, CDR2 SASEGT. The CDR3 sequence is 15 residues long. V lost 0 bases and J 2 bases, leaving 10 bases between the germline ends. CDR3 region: CASSEAPGLNYGYTF. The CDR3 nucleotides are TGTGCCAGCAGTGAAGCGCCAGGGCTGAACTATGGCTACACCTTC.

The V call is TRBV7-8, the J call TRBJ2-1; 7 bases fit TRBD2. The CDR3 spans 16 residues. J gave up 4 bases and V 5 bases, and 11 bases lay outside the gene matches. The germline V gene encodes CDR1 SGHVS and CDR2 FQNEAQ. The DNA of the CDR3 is TGTGCCAGCAGCCCCCGAGGAGCGGGGACTTACAATGAGCAGTTCTTC. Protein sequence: CASSPRGAGTYNEQFF.

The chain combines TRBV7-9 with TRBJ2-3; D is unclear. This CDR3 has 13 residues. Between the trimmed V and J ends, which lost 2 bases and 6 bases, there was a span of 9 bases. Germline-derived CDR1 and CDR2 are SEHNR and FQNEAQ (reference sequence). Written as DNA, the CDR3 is TGTGCCAGCAGCTTATTTTCCCTGGATACGCAGTATTTT. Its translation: CASSLFSLDTQYF.

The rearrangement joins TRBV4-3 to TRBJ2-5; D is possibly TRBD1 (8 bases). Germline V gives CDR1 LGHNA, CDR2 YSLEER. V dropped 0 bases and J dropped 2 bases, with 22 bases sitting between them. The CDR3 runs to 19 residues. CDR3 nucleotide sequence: TGCGCCAGCAGCCAAGAGGGTTACAACAGGGGGGGTAGGCAAGAGACCCAGTACTTC. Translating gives CASSQEGYNRGGRQETQYF.

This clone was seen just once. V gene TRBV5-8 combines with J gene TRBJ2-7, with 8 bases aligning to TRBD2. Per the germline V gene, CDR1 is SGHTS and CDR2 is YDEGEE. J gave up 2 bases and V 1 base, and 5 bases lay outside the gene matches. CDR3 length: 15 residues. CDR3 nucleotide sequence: TGTGCCAGCAGCTTGAGAGCGGGGGCACCCTACGAGCAGTACTTC. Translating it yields CASSLRAGAPYEQYF.

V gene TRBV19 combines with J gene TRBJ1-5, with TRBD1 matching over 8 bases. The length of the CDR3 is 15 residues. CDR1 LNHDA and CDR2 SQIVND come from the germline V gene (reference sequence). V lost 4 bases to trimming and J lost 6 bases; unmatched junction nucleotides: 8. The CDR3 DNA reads TGTGCCAGTAGTACAAGACAGGGGACGGTTCAGCCCCAGCATTTT. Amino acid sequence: CASSTRQGTVQPQHF.

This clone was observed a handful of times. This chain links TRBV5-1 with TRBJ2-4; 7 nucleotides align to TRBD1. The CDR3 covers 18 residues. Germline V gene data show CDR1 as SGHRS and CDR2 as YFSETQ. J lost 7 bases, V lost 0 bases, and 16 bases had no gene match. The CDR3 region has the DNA TGCGCCAGCAGCTTGGAGGGACAGCCTGAGTTGTATGGGAACATTCAGTACTTC. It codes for CASSLEGQPELYGNIQYF. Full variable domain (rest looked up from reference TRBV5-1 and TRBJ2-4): KAGVTQTPRYLIKTRGQQVTLSCSPISGHRSVSWYQQTPGQGLQFLFEYFSETQRNKGNFPGRFSGRQFSNSRSEMNVSTLELGDSALYLCASSLEGQPELYGNIQYFGAGTRLSVL.

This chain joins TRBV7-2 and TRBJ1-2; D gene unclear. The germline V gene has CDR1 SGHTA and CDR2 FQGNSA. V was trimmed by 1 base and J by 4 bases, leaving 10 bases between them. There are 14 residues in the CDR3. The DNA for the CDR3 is TGTGCCAGCAGCTTAGTTGCGGCGGCCTATGGCTACACCTTC. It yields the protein CASSLVAAAYGYTF.

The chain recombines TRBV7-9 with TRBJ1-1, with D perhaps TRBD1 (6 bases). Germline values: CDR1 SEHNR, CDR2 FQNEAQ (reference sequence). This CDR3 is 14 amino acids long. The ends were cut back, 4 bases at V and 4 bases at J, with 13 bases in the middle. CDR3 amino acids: CASSSGGGVTEAFF. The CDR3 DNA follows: TGTGCCAGCAGCTCGGGAGGGGGGGTCACTGAAGCTTTCTTT.

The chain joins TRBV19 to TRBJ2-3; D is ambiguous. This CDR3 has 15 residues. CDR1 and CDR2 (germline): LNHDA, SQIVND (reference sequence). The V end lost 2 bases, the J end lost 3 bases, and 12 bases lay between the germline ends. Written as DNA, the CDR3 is TGTGCCAGTAGTATATCGGGTATCGGAACAGATACGCAGTATTTT. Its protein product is CASSISGIGTDTQYF.

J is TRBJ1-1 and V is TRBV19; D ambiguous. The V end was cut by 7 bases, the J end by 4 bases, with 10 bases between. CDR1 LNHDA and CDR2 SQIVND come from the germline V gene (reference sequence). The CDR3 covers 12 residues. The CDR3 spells CASTERGTEAFF. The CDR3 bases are TGTGCCAGTACCGAAAGAGGCACTGAAGCTTTCTTT.

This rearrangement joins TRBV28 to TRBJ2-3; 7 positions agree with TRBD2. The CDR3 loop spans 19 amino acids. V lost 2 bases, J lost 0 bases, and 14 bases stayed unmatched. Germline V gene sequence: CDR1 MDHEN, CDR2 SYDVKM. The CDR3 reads CASSLPYSRGVYSTDTQYF. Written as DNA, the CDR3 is TGTGCCAGCAGTTTACCCTACAGTCGGGGGGTGTATAGCACAGATACGCAGTATTTT.

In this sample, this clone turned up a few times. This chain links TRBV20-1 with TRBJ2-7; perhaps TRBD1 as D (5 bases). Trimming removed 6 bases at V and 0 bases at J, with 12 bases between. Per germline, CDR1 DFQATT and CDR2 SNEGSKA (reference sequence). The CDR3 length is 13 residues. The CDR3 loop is CSASAGISYEQYF. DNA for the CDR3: TGCAGTGCAAGTGCAGGGATCTCCTACGAGCAGTACTTC.